One sample yielded the 3 T cell receptor beta chains listed below, sequenced in a study of T cells in localized non-small cell lung cancer. Assay: immunoSEQ multiplex PCR; the TCRdb copy retains only in-frame clones and omits some. In the table there are about 52,000 clones, around 86% of which are singletons. The specimen was PBMCs, collected before any cancer treatment. The receptors originated from a female donor with stage II lung adenocarcinoma.

This chain uses TRBV18 with TRBJ1-1; 9 bases agree with TRBD1. Germline V CDR1 and CDR2: KGHSH, LQKENI. This CDR3 region has 16 residues. V dropped 3 bases and J dropped 2; count of bases not matched to a gene: 7. CDR3 nucleotides: TGTGCCAGCTCACCCTTACCGACAGGGGGAAACACTGAAGCTTTCTTT. Its translation is CASSPLPTGGNTEAFF.

The gene calls are TRBV5-1 and TRBJ2-2; no reliable D call. The CDR3 loop spans 16 amino acids. Germline V gene lookup returns CDR1 SGHRS and CDR2 YFSETQ. V was trimmed by 0 bases and J by 3 bases, leaving 12 bases between them. The CDR3 DNA follows: TGCGCCAGCAGCTTGGAGGGCTTTGTTGACACCGGGGAGCTGTTTTTT. Protein: CASSLEGFVDTGELFF.

The chain employs TRBV30 and TRBJ1-5; D gene uncertain. Germline V gene data show CDR1 as GTSNPN and CDR2 as SVGIG (reference sequence). Trimming took off 0 bases at V and 6 bases at J, with 6 bases between the two ends. The CDR3 consists of 12 residues. The CDR3 here is CAWSVLGQPQHF. CDR3 nucleotides: TGTGCCTGGAGTGTATTAGGTCAGCCCCAGCATTTT.